This T cell receptor (beta chain) was observed in a study of memory CD4+ T cells and cytomegalovirus serostatus. Whole-study context: Of the healthy Belgian adults, 9 were CMV seropositive and 20 to 30 seronegative.

In the source study's methods: After removing out-of-frame reads, 2,204,828 distinct TCRbeta sequences remained. Some clones are missing from TCRdb's copy, which holds only in-frame ones; the method was immunoSEQ multiplex PCR. The V and J calls and clone size are taken from that table; D and trimming were inferred from the DNA. The repertoire holds 40,000 to 55,000 clones, with about four fifths as singletons. Trimming pared 0 bases from V and 8 bases from J, leaving 7 bases between. Looked up from germline, CDR1 is SGHTA and CDR2 is FQGNSA. CDR3 length: 12 amino acids. Turning to this clone: The antigen is undetermined.

Study-wide points: About two fifths of the roughly 150 known CMV-associated TCRbeta sequences appeared in CD4+ memory.

Single viable CD3+CD4+CD8-CD45RO+ cells were sorted as the memory CD4+ T cells. CMV serostatus came from serum IgG against pp150, pp28, p38, p52. This TCR came from an adult in good health and CMV-seropositive. This rearrangement joins TRBV7-2 to TRBJ1-1, with a weak D call TRBD1 (5 bases). Sequencing input: memory CD4+ T cells from blood. CDR3 coding DNA: TGTGCCAGCAGCTTAGCGGGACTAGAAGCTTTCTTT. Translation: CASSLAGLEAFF.